Listed here are 12 T cell receptor beta chains from one sample, sequenced in a study of blood T cell repertoires in COVID-19. The repertoire was sequenced with immunoSEQ multiplex PCR; TCRdb's copy has only in-frame clones and lacks some. The table shows 300,000 to 500,000 clones, with 88% occurring only once. What was sequenced was PBMCs or T cells enriched from blood (not recorded which). The origin of the receptors is a woman younger than 45 with acute COVID-19.

This sequence joins TRBV5-4 and TRBJ1-1; weak D call: TRBD1 (6 bases). Germline values: CDR1 SGHNT, CDR2 YYREEE (reference sequence). V was shortened by 0 bases and J by 3 bases, with 6 bases between the two germline ends. CDR3 length equals 13 residues. The CDR3 protein is CASSLDRDTEAFF. The CDR3 nucleotides read TGTGCCAGCAGCTTGGACAGGGACACTGAAGCTTTCTTT.

The rearrangement joins TRBV19 to TRBJ1-1; weak D call: TRBD1 (6 bases). There are 13 residues in the CDR3. Trimming took off 7 bases at V and 5 bases at J, with 14 bases between the two ends. Looked up from germline, CDR1 is LNHDA and CDR2 is SQIVND (reference sequence). CDR3 nucleotides: TGTGCCAGTACCAAGGGGGTGCGAACTGAAGCTTTCTTT. It is translated as CASTKGVRTEAFF.

The chain has TRBV4-1 and TRBJ1-6; 7 bases are a match to TRBD1. From germline, CDR1 is MGHRA and CDR2 YSYEKL. There are 15 residues in the CDR3. The junction had 5 bases not matched to a gene; V was cut back by 4 bases and J by 5 bases. CDR3 residues: CASSPTGQNNSPLHF. The CDR3 DNA is TGCGCCAGCAGCCCCACGGGACAGAATAATTCACCCCTCCACTTT.

The CDR3 sequence: CASSTTGGHSPLHF. CDR3 DNA: TGTGCCAGCAGCACCACAGGGGGCCATTCACCCCTCCACTTT. The chain recombines TRBV7-9 with TRBJ1-6, with 9 bases lining up with TRBD1. J gave up 8 bases and V 5 bases, and 4 bases lay outside the gene matches. The CDR3 runs 14 residues. Germline lookup yields CDR1 SEHNR and CDR2 FQNEAQ (reference sequence).

This clone was seen only a few times. The genes are TRBV24-1 and TRBJ1-2; possibly TRBD1 for D (6 bases). Trimming left V 4 bases short and J 4 bases short, with 15 bases between. Germline CDR1 reads KGHDR; CDR2 reads SFDVKD. The CDR3 runs 15 residues. The CDR3 nucleotides are TGTGCCACCAGTGACACAGGGAGGGAGGGCTATGGCTACACCTTC. Protein product: CATSDTGREGYGYTF.

J is TRBJ1-1 and V is TRBV7-9; weak D call: TRBD1 (5 bases). This CDR3 contains 13 residues. The germline CDR1 and CDR2 sequences are SEHNR and FQNEAQ (reference sequence). Trimming removed 9 bases at V and 10 bases at J, with 21 bases between. CDR3 amino acids: CASILGQGRGAFF. The CDR3 bases are TGTGCCAGTATCCTAGGACAAGGTAGAGGAGCTTTCTTT.

This chain connects TRBV5-6 to TRBJ1-2, with D possibly being TRBD1 (6 bases). Germline lookup yields CDR1 SGHDT and CDR2 YYEEEE. The CDR3 runs 15 residues. Trimming pared 6 bases from V and 4 bases from J, leaving 19 bases between. CDR3 sequence (DNA): TGTGCCAGCAACCCGTCTGGGGGCGGAATCTATGGCTACACCTTC. This translates into CASNPSGGGIYGYTF.

The CDR3 region has the DNA TGCGCCAGCAGTCAATCTATCTTCTACGAGCAGTACTTC. It encodes CASSQSIFYEQYF. This chain connects TRBV23-1 to TRBJ2-7; D unclear. TRBV23-1 is classed as an ORF, of uncertain function. This CDR3 comprises 13 residues. V was cut by 0 bases and J by 3 bases, with 6 bases left in between.

In regard to this clone: Other DNA sequences in this sample translate to the same CDR3. The chain couples TRBV30 to TRBJ1-2, with D maybe TRBD1 (5 bases). Germline lookup yields CDR1 GTSNPN and CDR2 SVGIG (reference sequence). Trimming stripped 0 bases from V and 5 bases from J, with 7 bases between. The CDR3 sequence is 12 residues long. CDR3 sequence reads: CAWSVRGYGYTF. In DNA form, the CDR3 reads TGTGCCTGGAGTGTAAGGGGTTATGGCTACACCTTC.

This clone has a single count. V is TRBV19 and J is TRBJ1-1; D ambiguous. In germline, CDR1 is LNHDA, CDR2 SQIVND (reference sequence). The CDR3 runs to 14 residues. V was pared by 7 bases and J by 0 bases, with 12 bases between. CDR3 sequence: CASTPGLMNTEAFF. DNA for the CDR3: TGTGCCAGTACACCTGGACTGATGAACACTGAAGCTTTCTTT.

The J gene is TRBJ1-2, the V gene TRBV24-1, with a tentative D call TRBD1 (5 bases). This CDR3 contains 13 residues. Trimming took 3 bases from V and 5 from J, leaving 9 bases between them. Germline V lookup: CDR1 KGHDR, CDR2 SFDVKD. CDR3 nucleotide sequence: TGTGCCACCAGTGATGAGCGGGGGTATGGCTACACCTTC. It yields the protein CATSDERGYGYTF.

The V and J genes are TRBV2 and TRBJ2-1; no definite D call. CDR1 and CDR2 (germline): SNHLY, FYNNEI. Trimming took off 7 bases at V and 0 bases at J, with 10 bases between the two ends. The CDR3 sequence is 14 residues long. The CDR3 region has the DNA TGTGCCAGCATGGGCGCCGGCTCCTACAATGAGCAGTTCTTC. This sequence encodes CASMGAGSYNEQFF.